The 29 T cell receptor beta chains listed next were all sequenced from one sample in a study of blood T cell repertoires in COVID-19. Libraries were prepared by immunoSEQ multiplex PCR; TCRdb keeps only in-frame clonotypes and omits some of them. The sample yields approximately 190,000 clones, 80% to 90% seen once. Sequencing input: peripheral blood. These receptor sequences come from a woman between 70 and 85 years old with active or convalescent COVID-19.

The V call is TRBV19, the J call TRBJ1-2; 9 nucleotides line up with TRBD1. Looked up from germline, CDR1 is LNHDA and CDR2 is SQIVND (reference sequence). V trimming: 5 bases; J trimming: 2 bases; junction bases outside the gene matches: 9. The CDR3 is 16 amino acids. CDR3 loop: CASSPRPGTGNYGYTF. The CDR3 DNA is TGTGCCAGTAGTCCCCGTCCCGGGACAGGGAACTATGGCTACACCTTC.

The chain recombines TRBV6-5 with TRBJ2-7; 8 bases are shared with TRBD1. Trimming at V came to 7 bases and at J to 7 bases, leaving 15 bases not matched to a gene. The germline V gene has CDR1 MNHEY and CDR2 SVGAGI. CDR3 length: 15 amino acids. The chain's CDR3 is CASTRDRGGFGEQYF. Written as DNA, the CDR3 is TGTGCCAGCACCAGAGACAGGGGTGGGTTCGGGGAGCAGTACTTC.

The V call is TRBV2, the J call TRBJ1-4; 9 positions match TRBD1. The length of the CDR3 is 15 residues. Losses at the gene ends were 3 bases for V and 8 bases for J; bases not matched to a gene: 7. Germline V CDR1 and CDR2: SNHLY, FYNNEI. The DNA for the CDR3 is TGTGCCAGCAGTGATGCCGGGACAGGGCGGGAAAAACTGTTTTTT. This sequence encodes CASSDAGTGREKLFF.

The chain joins TRBV25-1 to TRBJ1-1, with D maybe TRBD1 (6 bases). V dropped 6 bases and J dropped 7 bases, with 12 bases sitting between them. CDR1 is MGHDK, CDR2 SYGVNS, per germline. This CDR3 comprises 12 residues. CDR3 residues: CASSPQTGEAFF. In DNA form, the CDR3 reads TGTGCCAGCAGCCCTCAGACAGGTGAAGCTTTCTTT. The full variable domain, its missing parts supplied by reference TRBV25-1 and TRBJ1-1, is EADIYQTPRYLVIGTGKKITLECSQTMGHDKMYWYQQDPGMELHLIHYSYGVNSTEKGDLSSESTVSRIRTEHFPLTLESARPSHTSQYLCASSPQTGEAFFGQGTRLTVV.

This chain connects TRBV5-1 to TRBJ2-1; 8 bases match TRBD1. This CDR3 region has 17 residues. J gave up 7 bases and V 0 bases, and 12 bases lay outside the gene matches. In germline, CDR1 is SGHRS, CDR2 YFSETQ. CDR3 sequence reads: CASSLDPAGTGENEQFF. The CDR3 DNA sequence: TGCGCCAGCAGCTTGGATCCCGCCGGGACAGGAGAAAATGAGCAGTTCTTC.

V is TRBV4-1 and J is TRBJ2-3; D perhaps matches TRBD2 (5 bases). The CDR3 has 16 amino acids. Germline V lookup: CDR1 MGHRA, CDR2 YSYEKL. Trimming stripped 3 bases from V and 3 bases from J, with 16 bases between. CDR3 in DNA: TGCGCCAGCAGCCATGACCCTAGCCCAGCAACAGATACGCAGTATTTT. Protein: CASSHDPSPATDTQYF.

The V and J genes are TRBV9 and TRBJ1-3, with D unclear. There are 14 residues in the CDR3. The germline V and J ends were trimmed by 0 bases and 0 bases, with 4 bases remaining between them. Germline V gene data show CDR1 as SGDLS and CDR2 as YYNGEE. In DNA, the CDR3 is TGTGCCAGCAGCGTAGCCAACTCTGGAAACACCATATATTTT. Its protein product is CASSVANSGNTIYF.

CDR3: CASSSRPGGVSEQYF. For the CDR3, the DNA is TGTGCCAGCAGTTCCCGGCCGGGAGGGGTTAGCGAGCAGTACTTC. The rearrangement uses TRBV28 and TRBJ2-7, with 8 bases matching TRBD2. J lost 6 bases, V lost 4 bases, and 11 bases had no gene match. The CDR3 has 15 amino acids. Germline CDR1 is MDHEN and CDR2 is SYDVKM.

CDR3 loop: CASSFGTGGGNTEAFF. DNA of the CDR3: TGTGCCAGCAGTTTCGGGACAGGGGGCGGTAACACTGAAGCTTTCTTT. The rearrangement uses TRBV6-6 and TRBJ1-1; 12 positions match TRBD1. Per the germline V gene, CDR1 is MNHNY and CDR2 is SVGAGI (reference sequence). The ends lost 4 bases at V and 2 bases at J; junction bases unmatched: 5. This CDR3 has 16 residues.

This clone was seen once. This sequence joins TRBV5-1 and TRBJ2-6, with a weak D call TRBD1 (7 bases). This CDR3 spans 17 amino acids. With 6 bases removed from V and 0 bases from J, the gap between germline ends came to 16 bases. Per germline, CDR1 SGHRS and CDR2 YFSETQ. The chain's CDR3 is CASMEGAVVSGANVLTF. The CDR3 coding sequence is TGCGCCAGCATGGAGGGGGCCGTAGTCTCTGGGGCCAACGTCCTGACTTTC.

This clone appeared a single time. DNA for the CDR3: TGTGCCAGCAGTTATTCTTCCTCCTACGAGCAGTACTTC. This sequence encodes CASSYSSSYEQYF. The chain has TRBV12-3 or TRBV12-4 and TRBJ2-7; D uncertain. This CDR3 spans 13 amino acids. Trimming shortened V by 4 bases and J by 0 bases, and 7 bases separated the two germline ends.

The rearrangement uses TRBV19 and TRBJ1-1, with 9 bases fitting TRBD1. Per germline, CDR1 LNHDA and CDR2 SQIVND (reference sequence). This CDR3 has 16 amino acids. The trim removed 2 bases at V and 4 bases at J, leaving 8 bases unmatched. The CDR3: CASSIPTGGAITEAFF. For the CDR3, the DNA is TGTGCCAGTAGTATACCCACAGGGGGCGCGATCACTGAAGCTTTCTTT.

This rearrangement joins TRBV23-1 to TRBJ1-5; D is uncertain. TRBV23-1 is assigned to the ORF class and has an uncertain function. Trimming stripped 2 bases from V and 2 bases from J, with 13 bases between. CDR3 length: 16 residues. This CDR3 is CASSQRDTVGNQPQHF. CDR3 in DNA: TGCGCCAGCAGTCAAAGAGACACAGTAGGCAATCAGCCCCAGCATTTT.

This clone was seen a handful of times. The chain recombines TRBV7-3 with TRBJ2-3, with 9 bases fitting TRBD2. The length of the CDR3 is 15 residues. After removal of 4 bases from V and 5 bases from J, the junction contained 7 bases not matched to a gene. Looked up from germline, CDR1 is SGHTA and CDR2 is FQGTGA. The CDR3 nucleotides read TGTGCCAGCAGCTCACTTAGCGGGGGCGAAGATACGCAGTATTTT. This gives the protein CASSSLSGGEDTQYF.

This rearrangement joins TRBV7-6 to TRBJ2-1; 13 bases match TRBD2. This CDR3 comprises 16 residues. The V segment lost 5 bases and the J segment 6 bases; nucleotides outside the gene matches: 7. From germline, CDR1 is SGHVS and CDR2 FNYEAQ. The CDR3 DNA follows: TGTGCCAGCAGCAGAACTAGCGGGAGGGCCATCAATGAGCAGTTCTTC. Its translation: CASSRTSGRAINEQFF.

The chain combines TRBV5-1 with TRBJ2-7; tentatively, D is TRBD2 (6 bases). The germline V gene encodes CDR1 SGHRS and CDR2 YFSETQ. The CDR3 totals 15 residues. V lost 0 bases and J 5 bases, leaving 15 bases between the germline ends. The CDR3, as DNA: TGCGCCAGCAGCTTGGCCGGGACGGAGGGGCACGAGCAGTACTTC. Amino acids: CASSLAGTEGHEQYF.

This sequence joins TRBV30 and TRBJ1-2; maybe TRBD1 (5 bases). V was pared by 1 base and J by 6 bases, with 12 bases between. CDR3 size: 13 residues. CDR1 is GTSNPN and CDR2 is SVGIG in the germline V gene (reference sequence). This CDR3 reads CAWSASGYHGYTF. CDR3 coding DNA: TGTGCCTGGAGTGCGTCAGGGTATCATGGCTACACCTTC.

The chain is built from TRBV14 and TRBJ2-3; D remains unclear. Looked up from germline, CDR1 is SGHDN and CDR2 is FVKESK. CDR3 length: 19 residues. V lost 4 bases and J lost 1, with 24 bases in between. The CDR3 loop is CASSPNMVARVRRTDTQYF. The CDR3, as DNA: TGTGCCAGCAGCCCGAACATGGTAGCTAGAGTCCGCCGCACAGATACGCAGTATTTT.

V usage is TRBV24-1 and J usage is TRBJ2-3; 7 bases match TRBD2. With 10 bases clipped from V and 0 bases from J, the junction kept 9 bases outside the gene matches. Germline V CDR1 and CDR2: KGHDR, SFDVKD. The CDR3 contains 15 residues. Here the CDR3 reads CATQAGTFSTDTQYF. Here the CDR3 DNA reads TGTGCCACTCAAGCGGGAACCTTTAGCACAGATACGCAGTATTTT.

The genes are TRBV12-3 or TRBV12-4 and TRBJ2-7; 8 nucleotides line up with TRBD2. J was trimmed by 6 bases and V by 5 bases; bases with no gene match: 6. The CDR3 is 13 residues long. CDR3 amino acids: CASSPNAGGEQYF. In DNA, the CDR3 is TGTGCCAGCAGTCCAAATGCGGGGGGCGAGCAGTACTTC.

This clone turned up a few times. The CDR3 sequence is CSVEVPRTGTNQPQHF. As DNA, the CDR3 is TGCAGCGTTGAGGTCCCCCGGACAGGGACAAATCAGCCCCAGCATTTT. The chain employs TRBV29-1 and TRBJ1-5; 8 positions agree with TRBD1. J was trimmed by 4 bases and V by 3 bases; bases with no gene match: 11. The length of the CDR3 is 16 residues. Germline V gives CDR1 SQVTM, CDR2 ANQGSEA.

This rearrangement joins TRBV6-5 to TRBJ2-1, with 10 bases aligning to TRBD2. The length of the CDR3 is 15 residues. With V trimmed by 8 bases and J by 0 bases, 4 bases remained unmatched. From germline, CDR1 is MNHEY and CDR2 SVGAGI. The CDR3 region has the DNA TGTGCCAGCGGACGGACTAGCGGCTCCTACAATGAGCAGTTCTTC. Translation: CASGRTSGSYNEQFF.

This rearrangement joins TRBV7-9 to TRBJ1-3; tentative D call: TRBD1 (5 bases). Looked up from germline, CDR1 is SEHNR and CDR2 is FQNEAQ (reference sequence). Trimming left V 3 bases short and J 6 bases short, with 12 bases between. CDR3 size: 14 residues. The CDR3: CASSLEGLTNTIYF. CDR3 DNA sequence: TGTGCCAGCAGCTTGGAGGGGTTAACAAACACCATATATTTT. Based on the CDR3 plus reference TRBV7-9 and TRBJ1-3, the full variable domain is DTGVSQNPRHKITKRGQNVTFRCDPISEHNRLYWYRQTLGQGPEFLTYFQNEAQLEKSRLLSDRFSAERPKGSFSTLEIQRTEQGDSAMYLCASSLEGLTNTIYFGEGSWLTVV.

This clone appeared a single time. This chain uses TRBV4-2 with TRBJ1-4; a possible D gene is TRBD1 (5 bases). V gave up 2 bases and J gave up 8 bases, with 9 bases separating them. The CDR3 covers 13 residues. Germline CDR1 reads LGHNA; CDR2 reads YNFKEQ. This CDR3 reads CASSQQGGEKLFF. For the CDR3, the DNA is TGTGCCAGCAGCCAACAGGGTGGGGAAAAACTGTTTTTT.

In this sample, this clone turned up a few times. V is TRBV7-2 and J is TRBJ1-3, with TRBD1 matching over 8 bases. Germline CDR1 reads SGHTA; CDR2 reads FQGNSA. V dropped 2 bases and J dropped 2; count of bases not matched to a gene: 2. The CDR3 has 15 residues. CDR3 residues: CASSLRTGTGNTIYF. The CDR3 DNA reads TGTGCCAGCAGCTTAAGGACAGGGACTGGAAACACCATATATTTT.

V gene TRBV18 combines with J gene TRBJ2-7; D perhaps matches TRBD1 (5 bases). This CDR3 comprises 16 residues. From germline, CDR1 is KGHSH and CDR2 LQKENI. V dropped 5 bases and J dropped 0 bases, with 17 bases sitting between them. The CDR3: CASSGPLPGASYEQYF. CDR3 bases: TGTGCCAGCTCAGGCCCCCTGCCTGGGGCCTCCTACGAGCAGTACTTC.

The chain uses TRBV28 and TRBJ2-6; a possible D gene is TRBD2 (5 bases). Germline V gene data show CDR1 as MDHEN and CDR2 as SYDVKM. The CDR3 runs 17 residues. Trimming removed 4 bases from V and 0 bases from J, with 13 bases in between. The CDR3 DNA sequence: TGTGCCAGCAGTTCGAGGGTGGGCCCCTCTGGGGCCAACGTCCTGACTTTC. Protein product: CASSSRVGPSGANVLTF.

The chain links TRBV30 to TRBJ2-3, with 10 bases lining up with TRBD2. The CDR3 extends over 15 amino acids. With 3 bases clipped from V and 5 bases from J, the junction kept 8 bases outside the gene matches. Germline CDR1 GTSNPN, CDR2 SVGIG (reference sequence). The DNA for the CDR3 is TGTGCCTGGAGCCCACCTAGCGGGAGCGTAGATACGCAGTATTTT. Protein: CAWSPPSGSVDTQYF.

V usage is TRBV19 and J usage is TRBJ1-2; unclear D gene. Germline V lookup: CDR1 LNHDA, CDR2 SQIVND (reference sequence). CDR3 size: 13 residues. V was pared by 8 bases and J by 5 bases, with 15 bases between. This CDR3 is CASWERTQYGYTF. The DNA for the CDR3 is TGTGCCAGTTGGGAGCGTACACAATATGGCTACACCTTC.